This T cell receptor (beta chain) was identified in a study of CD8+CD57+ T cells in acquired aplastic anemia. The study, taken as a whole, reports: The study identified roughly 29 CD8+ CDR3 sequences shared by patients and controls.

Before being chosen for sequencing, patients had shown CD8+CD57+ cell expansion by flow cytometry. Genomic DNA constituted the template upon which TCR beta VDJ and CDR3 profiling was performed. From the reads, TCRdb called clonotypes with MiXCR, one entry per CDR3 protein. Of approximately 190,000 distinct CDR3 sequences listed, around 47% are singletons. For this clonotype: Its specificity is not known.

The sequence came from a human donor with aplastic anemia. Sequenced: sorted CD4+, CD8+, or CD8+CD57+ T cells (not recorded which) from PBMCs.

The CDR3 nucleotides are TGTGCCAGCAGTGAACTTTCCGGACTAGCGGCTAAAGAGACCCAGTACTTC. It yields the protein CASSELSGLAAKETQYF. This rearrangement joins TRBV25-1 to TRBJ2-5; 10 bases map to TRBD2. CDR3 length: 17 residues. J gave up 3 bases and V 2 bases, and 9 bases lay outside the gene matches. Looked up from germline, CDR1 is MGHDK and CDR2 is SYGVNS.